This T cell receptor beta chain was obtained from a study of blood T cell repertoires in COVID-19. Authors' analysis steps: It was from reference gene primer amplification that nucleated cell counts were estimated. Method: immunoSEQ multiplex PCR; TCRdb's copy keeps in-frame clones and lacks some. V and J calls and clone size follow that table, whereas D and trimming were derived from the DNA. The sample lists around 340,000 clones, 80% to 90% occurring once. This CDR3 comprises 13 residues. Germline V gene lookup returns CDR1 SQVTM and CDR2 ANQGSEA. The V end lost 3 bases, the J end lost 4 bases, and 12 bases lay between the germline ends.

The V and J genes are TRBV29-1 and TRBJ1-1; D possibly corresponds to TRBD1 (6 bases). Sequencing was done on a sample of PBMCs or T cells enriched from blood (not recorded which). The TCR comes from a middle-aged woman with acute COVID-19. CDR3 nucleotides: TGCAGCGTTGATAGGGGGGGCGGCACTGAAGCTTTCTTT. Translated: CSVDRGGGTEAFF.